The present TCR beta chain was sequenced within a study of tumor-infiltrating lymphocytes in primary liver carcinoma. Study observations and caveats: Tumor-adjacent and tumor-blood pairs shared a smaller degree of overlap than tumor region pairs. Bulk samples went unsorted, so CD4+ and CD8+ repertoires were not compared.

The input was approximately 500 ng total RNA; TCR beta cDNA was made from it with a constant-region primer. Construction of TCR beta libraries relied on three successive nested multiplex PCR rounds employing slightly modified ARM-PCR. One entry per CDR3 protein, called by TCRdb with MiXCR from the multiplex PCR reads. The data hold 150,000 to 200,000 distinct CDR3 sequences, with less than 65% observed a single time. Concerning this clonotype itself: Its target is unknown.

Blood RNA originated from unsorted whole blood, with germline DNA additionally extracted. Donors were untreated and chronically infected with HBV. Preoperatively, peripheral blood was drawn, 3.5 to 4.5 milliliters in total. Sequencing used peripheral blood. This sequence was found in a man aged 35 to 55 with primary liver carcinoma and hepatitis B virus infection.

The CDR3 coding sequence is TGTGCCAGCAGTTCCTGGACATTGAACACTGAAGCTTTCTTT. This sequence encodes CASSSWTLNTEAFF. The chain carries TRBV28 and TRBJ1-1, with a weak D call TRBD1 (5 bases). Germline lookup yields CDR1 MDHEN and CDR2 SYDVKM. V was cut by 4 bases and J by 0 bases, with 9 bases left in between. The CDR3 has 14 residues.